One and the same sample provided the 28 T cell receptor beta chains below, sequenced in a study of blood T cell repertoires in COVID-19. The assay was immunoSEQ multiplex PCR, and TCRdb's table has in-frame clones only and misses some. Of about 240,000 clones in the sample, 80% to 85% are singletons; the top ten hold approximately 13%. The sequencing input was peripheral blood. These receptors came from a woman in her fifties or sixties with active or convalescent COVID-19.

The chain is built from TRBV19 and TRBJ1-1; D not certain. This CDR3 region has 15 residues. The germline V and J ends were trimmed by 1 base and 1 base, with 10 bases remaining between them. Germline-derived CDR1 and CDR2 are LNHDA and SQIVND (reference sequence). The CDR3 loop reads CASSIAPDPNTEAFF. CDR3 nucleotides: TGTGCCAGTAGTATAGCCCCAGATCCGAACACTGAAGCTTTCTTT.

This clone was seen only once. The chain couples TRBV7-8 to TRBJ1-2, with TRBD1 matching over 7 bases. The CDR3 loop spans 14 amino acids. Germline-derived CDR1 and CDR2 are SGHVS and FQNEAQ. Germline trimming cut 1 base from V and 7 bases from J; bases unmatched to any gene: 6. CDR3 sequence reads: CASSLEDRAGGYTF. In DNA form, the CDR3 reads TGTGCCAGCAGCTTAGAAGACAGGGCTGGTGGCTACACCTTC.

The chain joins TRBV6-5 to TRBJ1-6; D unclear. V dropped 0 bases and J dropped 7 bases, with 13 bases sitting between them. This CDR3 is built from 16 residues. Germline lookup yields CDR1 MNHEY and CDR2 SVGAGI. This CDR3 reads CASSYSSWGGNSPLHF. The CDR3 coding sequence is TGTGCCAGCAGTTACTCGTCGTGGGGAGGGAATTCACCCCTCCACTTT.

This chain links TRBV9 with TRBJ1-2, with D maybe TRBD1 (6 bases). This CDR3 comprises 15 residues. The V end lost 4 bases, the J end lost 4 bases, and 17 bases lay between the germline ends. Germline-derived CDR1 and CDR2 are SGDLS and YYNGEE. CDR3 in amino acids: CASSPEVAGAYGYTF. The CDR3 DNA is TGTGCCAGCAGCCCCGAGGTCGCAGGGGCCTATGGCTACACCTTC.

The rearrangement joins TRBV20-1 to TRBJ2-1; 8 bases line up with TRBD1. V shed 6 bases, J shed 2 bases, and the junction held 6 bases outside the gene matches. Per germline, CDR1 DFQATT and CDR2 SNEGSKA (reference sequence). CDR3 length: 14 residues. CDR3 nucleotides: TGCAGTGCGAGTGCAGGGGGCGCCTACAATGAGCAGTTCTTC. Residues: CSASAGGAYNEQFF.

This rearrangement joins TRBV29-1 to TRBJ2-5; 8 bases map to TRBD1. J was trimmed by 1 base and V by 3 bases; bases with no gene match: 4. The CDR3 has 14 amino acids. Per the germline V gene, CDR1 is SQVTM and CDR2 is ANQGSEA. The CDR3 coding sequence is TGCAGCGTTGAGGGCAGGGGGCGCCAAGAGACCCAGTACTTC. Its protein product is CSVEGRGRQETQYF.

V gene TRBV13 combines with J gene TRBJ2-3; D gene unclear. Germline values: CDR1 PRHDT, CDR2 FYEKMQ (reference sequence). The V end lost 5 bases, the J end lost 4 bases, and 10 bases lay between the germline ends. The CDR3 totals 13 residues. The CDR3 spells CASSPPWPDTQYF. The CDR3 coding sequence is TGTGCCAGCAGCCCACCCTGGCCAGATACGCAGTATTTT.

The rearrangement links TRBV21-1 to TRBJ2-7; the table's TRBD1 call for D was not verified on the DNA. TRBV21-1 corresponds to a pseudogene. This CDR3 spans 13 amino acids. The CDR3 DNA is TGTGCCAGCGCCGGGACAGAACTCTACGAGCAGTACTTC. This gives the protein CASAGTELYEQYF.

J is TRBJ2-5 and V is TRBV3-1 (or the pseudogene TRBV3-2), with 10 bases matching TRBD2. This CDR3 spans 16 amino acids. With 1 base clipped from V and 2 bases from J, the junction kept 4 bases outside the gene matches. Germline values: CDR1 LGHDT, CDR2 YNNKEL (reference sequence). The CDR3 spells CASSQGRAGGQETQYF. The CDR3 bases are TGTGCCAGCAGCCAAGGTCGAGCGGGGGGGCAAGAGACCCAGTACTTC.

V is TRBV15 and J is TRBJ1-2, with D possibly TRBD1 on 6 matching bases. V lost 10 bases to trimming and J lost 4 bases, with 16 bases between them. This CDR3 region has 13 residues. Germline CDR1 LNHNV, CDR2 YYDKDF (reference sequence). The CDR3 reads CAIKGDLSYGYTF. The CDR3 DNA sequence: TGTGCCATAAAGGGGGATCTAAGCTATGGCTACACCTTC.

The J gene is TRBJ1-6, the V gene TRBV5-1; tentatively, D is TRBD1 (6 bases). The germline V and J ends were trimmed by 0 bases and 9 bases, with 16 bases remaining between them. The CDR3 is made up of 16 amino acids. From germline, CDR1 is SGHRS and CDR2 YFSETQ. The CDR3 loop reads CASSLDPGQKSSPLHF. CDR3 nucleotide sequence: TGCGCCAGCAGCTTGGATCCAGGACAGAAGTCTTCACCCCTCCACTTT.

The table lists this clone with a few counts. The rearrangement joins TRBV30 to TRBJ2-2; D gene unclear. The CDR3 is made up of 14 amino acids. Germline CDR1 is GTSNPN and CDR2 is SVGIG (reference sequence). V gave up 1 base and J gave up 5 bases, with 11 bases separating them. The CDR3 here is CAWSGLIRTGELFF. The DNA of the CDR3 is TGTGCCTGGAGTGGCCTGATCCGGACCGGGGAGCTGTTTTTT.

The chain couples TRBV10-3 to TRBJ1-5; D uncertain. Trimming removed 4 bases from V and 5 bases from J, with 9 bases in between. This CDR3 spans 13 amino acids. Looked up from germline, CDR1 is ENHRY and CDR2 is SYGVKD. CDR3: CAISVTDDQPQHF. CDR3 bases: TGTGCCATCAGTGTTACAGACGATCAGCCCCAGCATTTT.

The V gene is TRBV6-2 or TRBV6-3, the J gene TRBJ1-1; D not certain. The V gene lost 2 bases and the J gene lost 4 bases, with 11 bases spanning the gap. The germline V gene encodes CDR1 MNHEY and CDR2 SVGEGT. CDR3 length equals 14 residues. The CDR3 nucleotides are TGTGCCAGCAGTTACGAGGGTTGGGGCACTGAAGCTTTCTTT. Translation: CASSYEGWGTEAFF.

As DNA, the CDR3 is TGTGCCAGCGGGCCGGACAGCTCCAATTCACCCCTCCACTTT. Translation gives CASGPDSSNSPLHF. The V call is TRBV6-5, the J call TRBJ1-6, with D perhaps matching TRBD1 (6 bases). This CDR3 region has 14 residues. V was shortened by 8 bases and J by 7 bases, with 15 bases between the two germline ends. The germline CDR1 and CDR2 sequences are MNHEY and SVGAGI.

The rearrangement uses TRBV7-2 and TRBJ1-2; a possible D gene is TRBD1 (5 bases). V was shortened by 6 bases and J by 7 bases, with 21 bases between the two germline ends. Germline lookup yields CDR1 SGHTA and CDR2 FQGNSA. CDR3 length: 15 residues. The CDR3 DNA reads TGTGCCAGCAGTAGCCCGGCGTTAGGGGCGTTTGGCTACACCTTC. This translates into CASSSPALGAFGYTF. The complete variable domain, with remaining parts taken from reference TRBV7-2 and TRBJ1-2, reads GAGVSQSPSNKVTEKGKDVELRCDPISGHTALYWYRQSLGQGLEFLIYFQGNSAPDKSGLPSDRFSAERTGGSVSTLTIQRTQQEDSAVYLCASSSPALGAFGYTFGSGTRLTVV.

The chain links TRBV9 to TRBJ2-3, with D unresolved. Trimming removed 0 bases at V and 4 bases at J, with 9 bases between. The length of the CDR3 is 14 residues. The germline V gene has CDR1 SGDLS and CDR2 YYNGEE. The CDR3 region has the DNA TGTGCCAGCAGCGTAGTTTCAGTGGCAGATACGCAGTATTTT. The encoded protein is CASSVVSVADTQYF.

In nucleotides, the CDR3 is TGCGCCAGCAGCTTGGGGAGCGGCCGTGGGCAGCAGTACTTC. This translates into CASSLGSGRGQQYF. The chain combines TRBV5-1 with TRBJ2-7, with D possibly TRBD2 on 5 matching bases. The CDR3 consists of 14 residues. V was shortened by 0 bases and J by 8 bases, with 15 bases between the two germline ends. Germline V gene lookup returns CDR1 SGHRS and CDR2 YFSETQ.

This chain joins TRBV3-1 (or the pseudogene TRBV3-2) and TRBJ2-3, with 7 bases aligning to TRBD1. This CDR3 spans 15 amino acids. CDR1 is LGHDT, CDR2 YNNKEL, per germline (reference sequence). V shed 6 bases, J shed 3 bases, and the junction held 9 bases outside the gene matches. The CDR3 region has the DNA TGTGCCAGCAGAGGGGACAGTAAGAATACAGATACGCAGTATTTT. Its translation: CASRGDSKNTDTQYF.

This rearrangement joins TRBV15 to TRBJ2-2; D gene uncertain. The CDR3 contains 13 residues. Germline CDR1 and CDR2: LNHNV and YYDKDF (reference sequence). V lost 6 bases, J lost 2 bases, and 7 bases lay in between. CDR3 nucleotides: TGTGCCACCAGGAACAGAAACACCGGGGAGCTGTTTTTT. Translation: CATRNRNTGELFF.

J is TRBJ2-7 and V is TRBV6-5; D possibly corresponds to TRBD2 (5 bases). The V end lost 6 bases, the J end lost 4 bases, and 19 bases lay between the germline ends. Germline values: CDR1 MNHEY, CDR2 SVGAGI. The CDR3 extends over 15 amino acids. The CDR3 DNA sequence: TGTGCCAGCAGCCGTACGGCGGACTCCAGGTACGAGCAGTACTTC. Its translation: CASSRTADSRYEQYF.

J is TRBJ2-2 and V is TRBV5-1; TRBD1 is a possible D gene (6 bases). With 5 bases removed from V and 7 bases from J, the gap between germline ends came to 15 bases. This CDR3 spans 14 amino acids. The V gene's germline CDR1 is SGHRS and CDR2 YFSETQ. CDR3 DNA: TGCGCCAGCAGACCGGGACAAATAATCGGGGAGCTGTTTTTT. Translating it yields CASRPGQIIGELFF.

V usage is TRBV12-3 or TRBV12-4 and J usage is TRBJ2-7; 7 nucleotides agree with TRBD2. J lost 7 bases, V lost 7 bases, and 4 bases had no gene match. CDR3 length: 11 residues. DNA of the CDR3: TGTGCCAGCATGGGGGGGATTGAGCAGTACTTC. This encodes CASMGGIEQYF.

The gene calls are TRBV6-5 and TRBJ2-7, with D perhaps matching TRBD2 (5 bases). This CDR3 has 12 residues. Per germline, CDR1 MNHEY and CDR2 SVGAGI. V lost 4 bases and J lost 11, with 15 bases in between. CDR3 sequence (DNA): TGTGCCAGCAGTTCGGGATCCTACGGGAAGTACTTC. Translation gives CASSSGSYGKYF.

The chain couples TRBV6-6 to TRBJ1-1; D not resolved. Germline V gene data show CDR1 as MNHNY and CDR2 as SVGAGI (reference sequence). The CDR3 loop spans 13 amino acids. V lost 2 bases, J lost 1 base, and 5 bases lay in between. CDR3: CASSYVENTEAFF. CDR3 nucleotides: TGTGCCAGCAGTTACGTAGAGAACACTGAAGCTTTCTTT.

The CDR3, as DNA: TGTGCCTGGAATAGAGGGGGGGGCAGGGATCAGCCCCAGCATTTT. It yields the protein CAWNRGGGRDQPQHF. The J gene is TRBJ1-5, the V gene TRBV30; TRBD1 might be the D (6 bases). Germline assignment: CDR1 GTSNPN and CDR2 SVGIG (reference sequence). CDR3 length equals 15 residues. Trimming stripped 4 bases from V and 5 bases from J, with 18 bases between.

This sequence joins TRBV19 and TRBJ2-2, with a possible D match to TRBD2 (7 bases). The length of the CDR3 is 15 residues. Germline V CDR1 and CDR2: LNHDA, SQIVND (reference sequence). V was trimmed by 4 bases and J by 6 bases, leaving 15 bases between them. CDR3 amino acids: CASSRGGGRPGELFF. The CDR3 coding sequence is TGTGCCAGTAGTAGGGGGGGCGGTCGCCCCGGGGAGCTGTTTTTT.

This clone appeared a few times. The chain carries TRBV5-5 and TRBJ1-6; tentatively, D is TRBD1 (5 bases). This CDR3 is 16 amino acids long. The germline V gene encodes CDR1 SGHKS and CDR2 YYEKEE (reference sequence). V lost 2 bases and J lost 7, with 16 bases in between. The CDR3 DNA is TGTGCCAGCAGCTTAGGTCCTCAGGGCCCGAATTCACCCCTCCACTTT. It encodes CASSLGPQGPNSPLHF. Full variable domain (missing parts from reference TRBV5-5 and TRBJ1-6): DAGVTQSPTHLIKTRGQQVTLRCSPISGHKSVSWYQQVLGQGPQFIFQYYEKEERGRGNFPDRFSARQFPNYSSELNVNALLLGDSALYLCASSLGPQGPNSPLHFGNGTRLTVT.